These 10 T cell receptor beta chains share one sample of origin, sequenced in a study of blood T cell repertoires in COVID-19. Sequenced by immunoSEQ multiplex PCR; TCRdb stores in-frame clones only, minus some. The table includes around 360,000 clones, approximately 89% detected once. Input material: peripheral blood. The origin of the receptors is a woman under 40 with COVID-19, enrolled during active disease.

The chain employs TRBV7-8 and TRBJ1-2; maybe TRBD1 (5 bases). Germline lookup yields CDR1 SGHVS and CDR2 FQNEAQ. With 1 base removed from V and 6 bases from J, the gap between germline ends came to 12 bases. The CDR3 is made up of 14 amino acids. CDR3 bases: TGTGCCAGCAGCTTAGTTGGGGGGGGTCATGGCTACACCTTC. This gives the protein CASSLVGGGHGYTF.

In nucleotides, the CDR3 is TGCGCCAGCAGCTTGGGGACAGGGTGGGCGAACACTGAAGCTTTCTTT. Translation: CASSLGTGWANTEAFF. The chain uses TRBV5-1 and TRBJ1-1; 8 bases align to TRBD1. Germline V gives CDR1 SGHRS, CDR2 YFSETQ. The CDR3 runs to 16 residues. V lost 0 bases and J lost 1; bases outside the gene matches: 5.

The V call is TRBV10-2, the J call TRBJ2-1; 10 bases align to TRBD2. In germline, CDR1 is WSHSY, CDR2 SAAADI. This CDR3 region has 15 residues. The V and J ends lost 6 bases and 1 base, in that order; junction bases with no gene match: 3. The CDR3 nucleotides are TGCGCCAGCAGGAGGACTAGCGGTTCCTACAATGAGCAGTTCTTC. It yields the protein CASRRTSGSYNEQFF.

The chain recombines TRBV24-1 with TRBJ1-2; TRBD1 matches 7 bases. The CDR3 extends over 15 amino acids. Germline CDR1 and CDR2: KGHDR and SFDVKD. Trimming removed 3 bases from V and 4 bases from J; junction bases left unmatched: 7. CDR3 loop: CATSDEGGSGYGYTF. CDR3 DNA: TGTGCCACCAGTGATGAAGGGGGCTCGGGCTATGGCTACACCTTC.

CDR3: CASSNRRQVRGDEQYF. The CDR3 DNA reads as TGTGCCAGCAGCAATCGTAGACAGGTCCGAGGCGACGAGCAGTACTTC. This chain links TRBV28 with TRBJ2-7; tentative D call: TRBD1 (6 bases). The CDR3 loop spans 16 amino acids. Germline CDR1 and CDR2: MDHEN and SYDVKM. V gave up 6 bases and J gave up 5 bases, with 23 bases separating them.

The chain employs TRBV7-8 and TRBJ2-2; 13 bases are a match to TRBD2. The CDR3 is 17 residues long. J lost 4 bases, V lost 5 bases, and 7 bases had no gene match. Germline V gene lookup returns CDR1 SGHVS and CDR2 FQNEAQ. The CDR3 protein is CASSGTGLAGLTGELFF. DNA for the CDR3: TGTGCCAGCAGCGGTACGGGACTAGCGGGACTCACCGGGGAGCTGTTTTTT.

V is TRBV2 and J is TRBJ1-2; no clear D. Germline CDR1 is SNHLY and CDR2 is FYNNEI. The CDR3 is made up of 11 amino acids. V was trimmed by 8 bases and J by 8 bases, leaving 12 bases between them. The CDR3 here is CASVRFGGYTF. CDR3 coding DNA: TGTGCCAGCGTGAGGTTCGGCGGCTACACCTTC.

The chain links TRBV28 to TRBJ2-7; D is perhaps TRBD2 (6 bases). V lost 5 bases and J lost 7, with 27 bases in between. Germline values: CDR1 MDHEN, CDR2 SYDVKM. CDR3 size: 17 residues. Written as DNA, the CDR3 is TGTGCCAGCAGTCCTCGGGACTTGTCTTTATGGGTCTGGGAGCAGTACTTC. This sequence encodes CASSPRDLSLWVWEQYF.

This chain links TRBV7-2 with TRBJ2-1, with TRBD2 identical over 8 bases. Losses at the gene ends were 5 bases for V and 3 bases for J; bases not matched to a gene: 9. The CDR3 contains 16 residues. From germline, CDR1 is SGHTA and CDR2 FQGNSA. The CDR3 loop reads CASSRYMAGGYNEQFF. DNA for the CDR3: TGTGCCAGCAGCCGTTATATGGCGGGGGGCTACAATGAGCAGTTCTTC.

This clone ranks as medium-sized. The CDR3 sequence: CASSSRVESNQPQHF. The CDR3 DNA reads as TGTGCCAGCAGTTCCAGGGTGGAAAGCAATCAGCCCCAGCATTTT. The chain employs TRBV27 and TRBJ1-5; TRBD1 might be the D (5 bases). Germline CDR1 and CDR2: MNHEY and SMNVEV (reference sequence). The CDR3 contains 15 residues. With 4 bases removed from V and 1 base from J, the gap between germline ends came to 11 bases.